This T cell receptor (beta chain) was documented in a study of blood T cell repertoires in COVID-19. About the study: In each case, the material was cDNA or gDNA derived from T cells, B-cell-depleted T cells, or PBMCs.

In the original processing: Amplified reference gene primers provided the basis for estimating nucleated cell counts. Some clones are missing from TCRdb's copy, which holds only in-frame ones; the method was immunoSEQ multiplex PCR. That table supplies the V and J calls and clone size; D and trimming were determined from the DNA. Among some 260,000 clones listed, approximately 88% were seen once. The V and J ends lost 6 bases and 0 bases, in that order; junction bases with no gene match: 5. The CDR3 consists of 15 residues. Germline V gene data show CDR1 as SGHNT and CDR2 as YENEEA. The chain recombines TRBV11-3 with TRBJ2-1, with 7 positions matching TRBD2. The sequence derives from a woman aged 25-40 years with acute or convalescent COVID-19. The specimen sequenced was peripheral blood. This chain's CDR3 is CASSQRDASYNEQFF. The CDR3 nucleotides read TGTGCCAGCAGTCAGCGGGACGCCTCCTACAATGAGCAGTTCTTC.